The T cell receptor (beta chain) under discussion was sequenced for a study of shared T cell receptors in the human thymus. The protocol was immunoSEQ multiplex PCR, while the TCRdb copy is restricted to in-frame clones and leaves out a portion. The data show fewer than 700,000 clones, roughly 90% seen once. The data also belong to a second study, concerning human thymus T cells. That report adds: Donation was from healthy Finnish infants who were having corrective surgery that addressed congenital heart defects. Resections from corrective heart surgery provided thymus tissue. Related research described strongly overlapping thymic repertoires in unrelated people.

The TCR was taken from a boy in the first two years of life with a congenital heart defect. The sample consisted of thymocytes.

The CDR3 region is CASSLVRDRRLAATGELFF. The DNA for the CDR3 is TGTGCCAGCAGCTTAGTGCGGGACAGGCGACTAGCGGCCACCGGGGAGCTGTTTTTT. The chain is built from TRBV7-6 and TRBJ2-2; possible D gene TRBD2, 9 bases. Germline V lookup: CDR1 SGHVS, CDR2 FNYEAQ. CDR3 length equals 19 residues. Trimming took 1 base from V and 4 from J, leaving 22 bases between them.